The next 25 T cell receptor beta chains were all read from a single sample in a study of T cell responses to AZD1222 COVID-19 vaccine (dated by TCRdb to the early 2020s). Library prep was done by the immunoSEQ multiplex PCR assay. The table was pulled from immuneACCESS by TCRdb, which kept in-frame rearrangements only. Such tables lose some clones; where checked, under half of the loss comes from unresolved V genes, and the rest has no known cause. The sample contains 100,000 or so clones, about 92% of them found a single time. The biggest ten clones account for roughly 1.1% of the sample. This specimen's time point label, per the study, means: baseline before first vaccination. Source: peripheral blood, taken on day 0 of AZD1222 vaccination. The receptors here all came from an adult in good health.

This clone was seen a single time. The rearrangement joins TRBV7-3 to TRBJ2-1; possibly TRBD2 for D (6 bases). V was shortened by 2 bases and J by 5 bases, with 13 bases between the two germline ends. This CDR3 has 15 residues. Looked up from germline, CDR1 is SGHTA and CDR2 is FQGTGA. CDR3 DNA sequence: TGTGCCAGCAGCTTAGGTCGGGGGATAAACAATGAGCAGTTCTTC. Translating it yields CASSLGRGINNEQFF. The whole variable domain, filled in from reference TRBV7-3 and TRBJ2-1, reads GAGVSQTPSNKVTEKGKYVELRCDPISGHTALYWYRQSLGQGPEFLIYFQGTGAADDSGLPNDRFFAVRPEGSVSTLKIQRTERGDSAVYLCASSLGRGINNEQFFGPGTRLTVL.

V is TRBV5-3 and J is TRBJ2-1; TRBD2 agrees at 7 bases. TRBV5-3 is known as an ORF, though its function is uncertain. The CDR3 consists of 15 residues. Losses at the gene ends were 0 bases for V and 1 base for J; bases not matched to a gene: 1. The CDR3 here is CARSLGGSSYNEQFF. The CDR3 nucleotides are TGTGCCAGAAGCTTGGGCGGGAGTTCCTACAATGAGCAGTTCTTC.

The chain has TRBV10-3 and TRBJ1-5, with 9 bases that match TRBD1. The CDR3 is 16 amino acids. Germline CDR1 is ENHRY and CDR2 is SYGVKD. The junction had 2 bases not matched to a gene; V was cut back by 0 bases and J by 2 bases. The CDR3: CAISESRTGGNQPQHF. The DNA for the CDR3 is TGTGCCATCAGTGAGTCCAGGACAGGGGGCAATCAGCCCCAGCATTTT.

The chain is built from TRBV18 and TRBJ1-2, with D hard to call. Germline V gene data show CDR1 as KGHSH and CDR2 as LQKENI. V was shortened by 1 base and J by 1 base, with 10 bases between the two germline ends. The CDR3 runs 15 residues. CDR3 in amino acids: CASSPQQQLNYGYTF. In DNA, the CDR3 is TGTGCCAGCTCACCACAACAGCAACTTAACTATGGCTACACCTTC.

CDR3 loop: CAWSGVLGTEAFF. Written as DNA, the CDR3 is TGTGCCTGGAGTGGTGTCCTAGGGACTGAAGCTTTCTTT. The genes are TRBV30 and TRBJ1-1; the D is unclear. The CDR3 is made up of 13 amino acids. CDR1 and CDR2 (germline): GTSNPN, SVGIG (reference sequence). Deletions cut 1 base from V and 5 bases from J, with 11 bases between.

The gene calls are TRBV19 and TRBJ2-5; 7 bases are shared with TRBD2. Germline-derived CDR1 and CDR2 are LNHDA and SQIVND (reference sequence). J gave up 5 bases and V 6 bases, and 12 bases lay outside the gene matches. The CDR3 sequence is 15 residues long. The CDR3 DNA reads as TGTGCCAGTAGGCGACTAGCCGGTAATAGGGAGACCCAGTACTTC. This sequence encodes CASRRLAGNRETQYF. The full variable domain, in which reference TRBV19 and TRBJ2-5 provide the parts outside the CDR3, is DGGITQSPKYLFRKEGQNVTLSCEQNLNHDAMYWYRQDPGQGLRLIYYSQIVNDFQKGDIAEGYSVSREKKESFPLTVTSAQKNPTAFYLCASRRLAGNRETQYFGPGTRLLVL.

The V call is TRBV12-3 or TRBV12-4, the J call TRBJ2-2; D not certain. There are 13 residues in the CDR3. Trimming stripped 2 bases from V and 6 bases from J, with 7 bases between. CDR3 in amino acids: CASSLSSAGELFF. The DNA of the CDR3 is TGTGCCAGCAGTTTAAGTTCGGCCGGGGAGCTGTTTTTT.

This clone was detected only once. The chain recombines TRBV7-8 with TRBJ2-1; D might be TRBD1 or TRBD2, each matching 5 bases. Deletions cut 6 bases from V and 3 bases from J, with 21 bases between. The CDR3 has 17 amino acids. Germline CDR1 is SGHVS and CDR2 is FQNEAQ. The CDR3 sequence: CASRPRQKGDLYNEQFF. DNA of the CDR3: TGTGCCAGCAGGCCTAGACAGAAAGGGGACCTCTACAATGAGCAGTTCTTC.

V usage is TRBV27 and J usage is TRBJ1-1; TRBD1 aligns across 7 bases. V was pared by 5 bases and J by 5 bases, with 8 bases of the junction left unmatched. The CDR3 has 14 residues. Germline CDR1 reads MNHEY; CDR2 reads SMNVEV (reference sequence). The CDR3 sequence is CASSLNRGGTEAFF. As DNA, the CDR3 is TGTGCCAGCAGTCTGAACAGGGGTGGAACTGAAGCTTTCTTT.

This clone has just one count. The J gene is TRBJ1-1, the V gene TRBV13, with D hard to call. Per the germline V gene, CDR1 is PRHDT and CDR2 is FYEKMQ (reference sequence). CDR3 length equals 12 residues. V gave up 3 bases and J gave up 6 bases, with 8 bases separating them. CDR3 in amino acids: CASSLSRAEAFF. CDR3 DNA: TGTGCCAGCAGCTTGTCGCGGGCTGAAGCTTTCTTT. The full variable domain, rest sourced from reference TRBV13 and TRBJ1-1, is AAGVIQSPRHLIKEKRETATLKCYPIPRHDTVYWYQQGPGQDPQFLISFYEKMQSDKGSIPDRFSAQQFSDYHSELNMSSLELGDSALYFCASSLSRAEAFFGQGTRLTVV.

V usage is TRBV5-4 and J usage is TRBJ1-1; maybe TRBD1 (6 bases). V lost 2 bases, J lost 4 bases, and 9 bases lay in between. The CDR3 is 13 residues long. CDR1 and CDR2 from the germline V gene are SGHNT and YYREEE (reference sequence). As DNA, the CDR3 is TGTGCCAGCAGCTTCCAGACAGGCACTGAAGCTTTCTTT. This encodes CASSFQTGTEAFF. The whole variable domain, remainder taken from reference TRBV5-4 and TRBJ1-1, is ETGVTQSPTHLIKTRGQQVTLRCSSQSGHNTVSWYQQALGQGPQFIFQYYREEENGRGNFPPRFSGLQFPNYSSELNVNALELDDSALYLCASSFQTGTEAFFGQGTRLTVV.

The rearrangement joins TRBV7-9 to TRBJ2-7; D is possibly TRBD2 (6 bases). Per germline, CDR1 SEHNR and CDR2 FQNEAQ (reference sequence). The CDR3 is 13 residues long. Trimming pared 3 bases from V and 3 bases from J, leaving 9 bases between. CDR3 DNA: TGTGCCAGCAGCTTGACGGGACTCTACGAGCAGTACTTC. It specifies CASSLTGLYEQYF.

The J gene is TRBJ1-1, the V gene TRBV30; a weak D match, TRBD1 (6 bases). The V and J ends lost 0 bases and 3 bases respectively, with 8 bases between them. The germline gives CDR1 GTSNPN, CDR2 SVGIG (reference sequence). The length of the CDR3 is 13 residues. CDR3 loop: CAWSVKGDTEAFF. The CDR3 region has the DNA TGTGCCTGGAGTGTAAAGGGGGACACTGAAGCTTTCTTT.

The chain is built from TRBV6-5 and TRBJ2-7; TRBD2 agrees at 7 bases. In germline, CDR1 is MNHEY, CDR2 SVGAGI. The V and J ends lost 4 bases and 7 bases, in that order; junction bases with no gene match: 10. This CDR3 is 14 amino acids long. The CDR3 nucleotides read TGTGCCAGCAGTTCCGCGACTAGCATAGGTGAGCAGTACTTC. Translated, it gives CASSSATSIGEQYF.

This rearrangement joins TRBV7-8 to TRBJ2-3; D not resolved. V gave up 5 bases and J gave up 4 bases, with 4 bases separating them. The CDR3 is 11 residues long. The V gene's germline CDR1 is SGHVS and CDR2 FQNEAQ. CDR3 protein: CASSMADTQYF. For the CDR3, the DNA is TGTGCCAGCAGCATGGCAGATACGCAGTATTTT.

The gene calls are TRBV28 and TRBJ1-3; weak D call: TRBD1 (6 bases). In germline, CDR1 is MDHEN, CDR2 SYDVKM. There are 15 residues in the CDR3. The V gene lost 10 bases and the J gene lost 0 bases, with 16 bases spanning the gap. The CDR3 loop reads CAITTGTSSGNTIYF. CDR3 DNA sequence: TGTGCCATCACGACAGGAACTAGCTCTGGAAACACCATATATTTT. Filled out from reference TRBV28 and TRBJ1-3, the complete variable domain reads DVKVTQSSRYLVKRTGEKVFLECVQDMDHENMFWYRQDPGLGLRLIYFSYDVKMKEKGDIPEGYSVSREKKERFSLILESASTNQTSMYLCAITTGTSSGNTIYFGEGSWLTVV.

The rearrangement uses TRBV27 and TRBJ2-4; D remains ambiguous. CDR3 size: 14 residues. Deletions cut 6 bases from V and 3 bases from J, with 12 bases between. Germline CDR1 MNHEY, CDR2 SMNVEV (reference sequence). CDR3 sequence: CASSPWVDKNIQYF. The CDR3 DNA reads TGTGCCAGCAGCCCGTGGGTAGACAAAAACATTCAGTACTTC.

The V call is TRBV19, the J call TRBJ1-1; D might be TRBD1 (5 bases). The CDR3 has 14 residues. Germline CDR1 LNHDA, CDR2 SQIVND (reference sequence). The ends were cut back, 3 bases at V and 6 bases at J, with 14 bases in the middle. The CDR3 spells CASSIGRGWAEAFF. DNA of the CDR3: TGTGCCAGTAGTATTGGTAGGGGCTGGGCTGAAGCTTTCTTT. The full variable domain, its missing parts supplied by reference TRBV19 and TRBJ1-1, is DGGITQSPKYLFRKEGQNVTLSCEQNLNHDAMYWYRQDPGQGLRLIYYSQIVNDFQKGDIAEGYSVSREKKESFPLTVTSAQKNPTAFYLCASSIGRGWAEAFFGQGTRLTVV.

This chain uses TRBV14 with TRBJ2-7, with D possibly being TRBD1 or TRBD2 (5 bases each). V was shortened by 2 bases and J by 8 bases, with 10 bases between the two germline ends. The CDR3 has 12 residues. Per germline, CDR1 SGHDN and CDR2 FVKESK. This CDR3 reads CASSQPLGQQYF. CDR3 DNA sequence: TGTGCCAGCAGCCAACCGTTGGGACAGCAGTACTTC. Full variable domain (rest looked up from reference TRBV14 and TRBJ2-7): EAGVTQFPSHSVIEKGQTVTLRCDPISGHDNLYWYRRVMGKEIKFLLHFVKESKQDESGMPNNRFLAERTGGTYSTLKVQPAELEDSGVYFCASSQPLGQQYFGPGTRLTVT.

This clone is a singleton in its sample. The chain uses TRBV30 and TRBJ2-1; TRBD1 aligns across 11 bases. The CDR3 spans 14 residues. Unmatched junction bases numbered 1, after V lost 0 bases and J lost 6 bases. Germline CDR1 is GTSNPN and CDR2 is SVGIG (reference sequence). CDR3 coding DNA: TGTGCCTGGAGTGTGGGACAGGGGGTCAATGAGCAGTTCTTC. It specifies CAWSVGQGVNEQFF.

V is TRBV5-1 and J is TRBJ2-7; D is uncertain. This CDR3 has 15 amino acids. The germline V gene encodes CDR1 SGHRS and CDR2 YFSETQ. Between the trimmed V and J ends, which lost 1 base and 2 bases, there was a span of 13 bases. Written as DNA, the CDR3 is TGCGCCAGCAGCTTGCAGGCACGGAATACCTACGAGCAGTACTTC. Translated: CASSLQARNTYEQYF.

The CDR3 DNA reads as TGTGCCAGCAGTTTCGACAGGGTAGGGGAGACCCAGTACTTC. Translating gives CASSFDRVGETQYF. This sequence joins TRBV28 and TRBJ2-5; 7 positions match TRBD1. The CDR3 sequence is 14 residues long. The junction had 6 bases not matched to a gene; V was cut back by 3 bases and J by 5 bases. Germline assignment: CDR1 MDHEN and CDR2 SYDVKM.

This clone was observed a single time. V is TRBV30 and J is TRBJ1-4, with D unresolved. Trimming left V 0 bases short and J 8 bases short, with 4 bases between. The germline V gene encodes CDR1 GTSNPN and CDR2 SVGIG (reference sequence). The CDR3 consists of 11 residues. CDR3 DNA sequence: TGTGCCTGGAGTGTAAGGGAAAAACTGTTTTTT. This gives the protein CAWSVREKLFF.

The CDR3 coding sequence is TGTGCCAGTAGTCCGGGGGACAGAAGATCAGATGGCTACACCTTC. Its protein product is CASSPGDRRSDGYTF. The rearrangement joins TRBV19 to TRBJ1-2; the match to TRBD1 covers 7 bases. The CDR3 spans 15 residues. Per the germline V gene, CDR1 is LNHDA and CDR2 is SQIVND (reference sequence). V lost 5 bases, J lost 6 bases, and 12 bases stayed unmatched.

The J gene is TRBJ2-1, the V gene TRBV19; D ambiguous. CDR3 length: 13 residues. Germline CDR1 is LNHDA and CDR2 is SQIVND (reference sequence). V was trimmed by 3 bases and J by 1 base, leaving 4 bases between them. The CDR3 nucleotides are TGTGCCAGTAGTATCCGTTCCTACAATGAGCAGTTCTTC. Protein product: CASSIRSYNEQFF.